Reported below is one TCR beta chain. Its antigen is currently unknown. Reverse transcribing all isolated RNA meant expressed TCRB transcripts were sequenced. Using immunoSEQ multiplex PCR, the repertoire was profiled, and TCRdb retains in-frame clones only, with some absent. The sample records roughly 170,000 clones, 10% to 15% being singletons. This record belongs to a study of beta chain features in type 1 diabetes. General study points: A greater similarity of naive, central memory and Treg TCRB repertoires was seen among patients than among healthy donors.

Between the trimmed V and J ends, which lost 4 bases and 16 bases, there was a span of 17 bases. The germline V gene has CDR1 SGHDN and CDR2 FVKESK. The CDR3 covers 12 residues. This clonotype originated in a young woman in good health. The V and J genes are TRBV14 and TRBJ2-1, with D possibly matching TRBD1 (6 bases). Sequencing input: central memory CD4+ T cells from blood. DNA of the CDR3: TGTGCCAGCAGCCCGTCAGGGGTAGTGAAATTCTTC. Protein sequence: CASSPSGVVKFF.